Listed below are T cell receptor beta chains from one sample, sequenced in a study of blood T cell repertoires in COVID-19. The table came from immunoSEQ multiplex PCR; TCRdb's copy has only in-frame clones and leaves some out. The sample yields about 74,000 clones, approximately 90% seen once. The sample taken for sequencing was peripheral blood. The receptors were gathered from a man aged 70 or older with active or convalescent COVID-19. CDR3s include the opening cysteine and the closing phenylalanine or tryptophan. D genes are given only for firm matches. Size is stated for part of the rows, as once, few or many counts, or as a class when the clone is expanded.

J gene: TRBJ1-6
D gene: NA
V gene: TRBV10-3
clone size: NA
CDR3 protein: CAISDRTRGDSPLHF
CDR3 DNA: TGTGCCATCAGTGACCGGACCCGGGGTGATTCACCCCTCCACTTT

J gene: TRBJ2-3
D gene: TRBD2
V gene: TRBV19
clone size: NA
CDR3 protein: CASSKTSGGADTQYF
CDR3 DNA: TGTGCCAGTAGTAAAACTAGCGGGGGGGCAGATACGCAGTATTTT

J gene: TRBJ1-1
D gene: NA
V gene: TRBV6-1
clone size: NA
CDR3 protein: CASSDGGAGTEAFF
CDR3 DNA: TGTGCCAGCAGTGATGGGGGCGCCGGCACTGAAGCTTTCTTT

J gene: TRBJ2-7
D gene: NA
V gene: TRBV6-5
clone size: NA
CDR3 protein: CASSQSDIDPYEQYF
CDR3 DNA: TGTGCCAGCAGCCAGTCGGACATAGACCCCTACGAGCAGTACTTC

J gene: TRBJ1-6
D gene: TRBD1
V gene: TRBV3-1/TRBV3-2
clone size: NA
CDR3 protein: CASSQAAQGTSSPLHF
CDR3 DNA: TGTGCCAGCAGCCAAGCGGCACAGGGGACTAGTTCACCCCTCCACTTT

J gene: TRBJ1-3
D gene: NA
V gene: TRBV5-1
clone size: once
CDR3 protein: CASSLGSEGNTIYF
CDR3 DNA: TGCGCCAGCAGCTTGGGAAGTGAGGGCAACACCATATATTTT

J gene: TRBJ1-5
D gene: NA
V gene: TRBV6-5
clone size: few
CDR3 protein: CASTYNGDEPQHF
CDR3 DNA: TGTGCCAGCACCTATAACGGTGATGAGCCCCAGCATTTT

J gene: TRBJ1-3
D gene: NA
V gene: TRBV7-2
clone size: NA
CDR3 protein: CASSLVAGLGNTIYF
CDR3 DNA: TGTGCCAGCAGCTTAGTAGCGGGGCTTGGAAACACCATATATTTT

J gene: TRBJ2-3
D gene: NA
V gene: TRBV6-6
clone size: NA
CDR3 protein: CASSLLITDTQYF
CDR3 DNA: TGTGCCAGCAGCCTACTAATCACAGATACGCAGTATTTT

J gene: TRBJ2-5
D gene: TRBD1
V gene: TRBV2
clone size: NA
CDR3 protein: CASGGQGARETQYF
CDR3 DNA: TGTGCCAGCGGAGGACAGGGGGCGCGGGAGACCCAGTACTTC

J gene: TRBJ1-2
D gene: NA
V gene: TRBV2
clone size: NA
CDR3 protein: CASSEDMAYGYTF
CDR3 DNA: TGTGCCAGCAGCGAGGACATGGCCTATGGCTACACCTTC

J gene: TRBJ2-7
D gene: TRBD2
V gene: TRBV5-1
clone size: NA
CDR3 protein: CASSSSSGAYEQYF
CDR3 DNA: TGCGCCAGCAGCTCGTCTAGCGGCGCCTACGAGCAGTACTTC

J gene: TRBJ2-6
D gene: TRBD2
V gene: TRBV5-4
clone size: NA
CDR3 protein: CASSLGGPSGANVLTF
CDR3 DNA: TGTGCCAGCAGTCTGGGAGGGCCCTCTGGGGCCAACGTCCTGACTTTC

J gene: TRBJ1-1
D gene: NA
V gene: TRBV7-2
clone size: NA
CDR3 protein: CASSTRTANTEAFF
CDR3 DNA: TGTGCCAGCAGCACAAGGACAGCGAACACTGAAGCTTTCTTT

J gene: TRBJ2-7
D gene: TRBD2
V gene: TRBV10-2
clone size: once
CDR3 protein: CASRVGLAGGYEQYF
CDR3 DNA: TGCGCCAGCAGGGTAGGACTAGCGGGAGGTTACGAGCAGTACTTC

J gene: TRBJ1-3
D gene: NA
V gene: TRBV18
clone size: NA
CDR3 protein: CASSRDSSPGNTIYF
CDR3 DNA: TGTGCCAGCTCCAGAGACAGTTCGCCTGGAAACACCATATATTTT